Each of the 9 T cell receptor beta chains below was sequenced from the same sample in a study of blood T cell repertoires in COVID-19. Generated by immunoSEQ multiplex PCR, the TCRdb table keeps only in-frame clones and is missing some. The data contain some 27,000 clones, 70% to 90% of them seen just once; the ten biggest clones take up 15% to 20%. Sequenced material: peripheral blood. These receptors originate from a human donor in a cohort sampled during active COVID-19.

V usage is TRBV27 and J usage is TRBJ2-7, with D possibly being TRBD2 (7 bases). Trimming removed 7 bases from V and 7 bases from J, with 26 bases in between. Germline CDR1 and CDR2: MNHEY and SMNVEV (reference sequence). This CDR3 is 16 amino acids long. CDR3 in amino acids: CASISSGGGTLREQYF. As DNA, the CDR3 is TGTGCCAGCATCTCTTCCGGCGGGGGCACCTTGAGGGAGCAGTACTTC.

This chain joins TRBV18 and TRBJ1-5, with D unresolved. Germline V gives CDR1 KGHSH, CDR2 LQKENI. Trimming removed 3 bases from V and 10 bases from J, with 13 bases in between. The CDR3 has 13 amino acids. Written as DNA, the CDR3 is TGTGCCAGCTCACCGTCCAATGGAGGTCCCCAGCATTTT. Encoded protein: CASSPSNGGPQHF.

The DNA of the CDR3 is TGCGCCAGCAGCAGAACCGGGACAGGGTATACGACAAATGAAAAACTGTTTTTT. It specifies CASSRTGTGYTTNEKLFF. The chain employs TRBV5-1 and TRBJ1-4; 9 bases agree with TRBD1. V was clipped by 4 bases and J by 5 bases; unmatched bases: 15. The germline CDR1 and CDR2 sequences are SGHRS and YFSETQ. The length of the CDR3 is 18 residues.

V gene TRBV6-5 combines with J gene TRBJ2-7; tentative D call: TRBD1 (7 bases). CDR3 length equals 14 residues. Germline loops: CDR1 MNHEY, CDR2 SVGAGI. The V and J ends lost 8 bases and 5 bases respectively, with 19 bases between them. The CDR3 is CASHRGDSFHEQYF. The DNA of the CDR3 is TGTGCCAGCCATAGGGGGGACAGCTTTCACGAGCAGTACTTC.

The gene calls are TRBV5-4 and TRBJ1-4; 8 bases align to TRBD1. The CDR3 is made up of 15 amino acids. J gave up 8 bases and V 2 bases, and 8 bases lay outside the gene matches. Per the germline V gene, CDR1 is SGHNT and CDR2 is YYREEE (reference sequence). CDR3 sequence (DNA): TGTGCCAGCAGCTTTTCAGGGGGCGACGACGAAAAACTGTTTTTT. Translation gives CASSFSGGDDEKLFF.

This clone was counted between two and nine times. The sample carries other DNA sequences with the same CDR3. The V and J genes are TRBV11-2 and TRBJ1-2; D gene ambiguous. The CDR3 extends over 14 amino acids. V was clipped by 3 bases and J by 4 bases, with 12 bases between them. Germline loops: CDR1 SGHAT, CDR2 FQNNGV. The CDR3 region is CASSFGIGSYGYTF. The CDR3 bases are TGTGCCAGCAGCTTCGGGATCGGGAGCTATGGCTACACCTTC.

The rearrangement uses TRBV5-1 and TRBJ1-2; D unresolved. Germline CDR1 is SGHRS and CDR2 is YFSETQ. Trimming pared 6 bases from V and 1 base from J, leaving 13 bases between. The CDR3 contains 14 residues. Written as DNA, the CDR3 is TGCGCCAGCAAGGAGGGCTTAGTTAACTATGGCTACACCTTC. Its protein product is CASKEGLVNYGYTF.

The CDR3 nucleotides read TGTGCCAGCAGCTTGGGGGCTAGCGGGACTCCTCAATACAATGAGCAGTTCTTC. Translating gives CASSLGASGTPQYNEQFF. This chain joins TRBV7-9 and TRBJ2-1; 9 positions match TRBD2. CDR3 length: 18 amino acids. V shed 3 bases, J shed 4 bases, and the junction held 13 bases outside the gene matches. The germline CDR1 and CDR2 sequences are SEHNR and FQNEAQ (reference sequence). The entire variable domain, with the rest obtained from reference TRBV7-9 and TRBJ2-1, is as follows: DTGVSQNPRHKITKRGQNVTFRCDPISEHNRLYWYRQTLGQGPEFLTYFQNEAQLEKSRLLSDRFSAERPKGSFSTLEIQRTEQGDSAMYLCASSLGASGTPQYNEQFFGPGTRLTVL.

The J gene is TRBJ2-1, the V gene TRBV27, with TRBD1 matching 9 bases. Germline trimming cut 3 bases from V and 2 bases from J; bases unmatched to any gene: 5. Germline V gene lookup returns CDR1 MNHEY and CDR2 SMNVEV (reference sequence). The CDR3 is made up of 16 amino acids. CDR3 loop: CASSFGRDRAYNEQFF. The CDR3 nucleotides read TGTGCCAGCAGTTTCGGCCGGGACAGGGCCTACAATGAGCAGTTCTTC.